Below, 20 T cell receptor beta chains from the same sample are listed, as sequenced in a study of T cell changes during pregnancy in multiple sclerosis. Profiled with immunoSEQ multiplex PCR; TCRdb holds only in-frame clones, not every one. In the table there are 40,000 or so clones, around 90% of which are singletons. The sample here was CD4+ T cells from peripheral blood mononuclear cells, taken in the third trimester of pregnancy. These receptors all come from a female donor in good health, enrolled as a control in a pregnancy study.

This chain's CDR3 is CASSLQLGNIQYF. In DNA, the CDR3 is TGTGCCAGCAGTTTACAACTAGGGAACATTCAGTACTTC. The rearrangement joins TRBV27 to TRBJ2-4; tentative D call: TRBD2 (5 bases). The V end lost 2 bases, the J end lost 7 bases, and 9 bases lay between the germline ends. Per the germline V gene, CDR1 is MNHEY and CDR2 is SMNVEV (reference sequence). The CDR3 loop spans 13 amino acids.

The chain couples TRBV13 to TRBJ2-3; D is possibly TRBD2 (6 bases). V was pared by 3 bases and J by 1 base, with 14 bases between. Germline assignment: CDR1 PRHDT and CDR2 FYEKMQ (reference sequence). The CDR3 is made up of 16 amino acids. CDR3 in DNA: TGTGCCAGCAGCTTGCGGGACTCCTACGGCACAGATACGCAGTATTTT. Amino acids: CASSLRDSYGTDTQYF.

J is TRBJ2-5 and V is TRBV25-1, with 7 nucleotides matching TRBD1. The J segment lost 1 base and the V segment lost 4 bases, leaving 9 bases of the junction unmatched. CDR3 size: 16 residues. Germline V CDR1 and CDR2: MGHDK, SYGVNS. The CDR3 DNA sequence: TGTGCCAGCAGTGTGAACACAGGGGCCTCCCAAGAGACCCAGTACTTC. It codes for CASSVNTGASQETQYF.

J is TRBJ2-7 and V is TRBV19; D is undetermined. From germline, CDR1 is LNHDA and CDR2 SQIVND (reference sequence). V was trimmed by 3 bases and J by 3 bases, leaving 12 bases between them. The CDR3 has 14 residues. CDR3 protein: CASSMRRKSYEQYF. The CDR3 coding sequence is TGTGCCAGTAGTATGAGGCGGAAGAGCTACGAGCAGTACTTC.

This clone has a handful of counts. This chain links TRBV7-8 with TRBJ2-7; the match to TRBD2 covers 13 bases. V shed 5 bases, J shed 6 bases, and the junction held 4 bases outside the gene matches. Germline CDR1 and CDR2: SGHVS and FQNEAQ. This CDR3 is 14 amino acids long. The CDR3 region is CASSLGTSGAEQYF. The CDR3 DNA reads as TGTGCCAGCAGCCTGGGGACTAGCGGGGCCGAGCAGTACTTC.

The gene calls are TRBV6-1 and TRBJ1-5; the D is unclear. The CDR3 totals 14 residues. Trimming stripped 1 base from V and 4 bases from J, with 8 bases between. In germline, CDR1 is MNHNS, CDR2 SASEGT. DNA for the CDR3: TGTGCCAGCAGTGAAGTAGTTCGGAATCAGCCCCAGCATTTT. Translated, it gives CASSEVVRNQPQHF.

This clone was observed once. CDR3 protein: CASSIGGGYQPQHF. CDR3 bases: TGTGCCAGTAGTATAGGAGGCGGCTATCAGCCCCAGCATTTT. The chain recombines TRBV19 with TRBJ1-5, with D unresolved. V was trimmed by 1 base and J by 5 bases, leaving 9 bases between them. Germline CDR1 LNHDA, CDR2 SQIVND (reference sequence). This CDR3 comprises 14 residues.

The gene calls are TRBV7-9 and TRBJ2-7; 11 bases are a match to TRBD1. Germline trimming cut 2 bases from V and 2 bases from J; bases unmatched to any gene: 2. Germline values: CDR1 SEHNR, CDR2 FQNEAQ (reference sequence). The CDR3 contains 15 residues. In DNA, the CDR3 is TGTGCCAGCAGCTTACCGGGACAGGGGGCCTACGAGCAGTACTTC. This sequence encodes CASSLPGQGAYEQYF.

There are a few counts of this clone. The J gene is TRBJ1-2, the V gene TRBV9; possible D gene TRBD1, 6 bases. The CDR3 loop spans 12 amino acids. Germline V CDR1 and CDR2: SGDLS, YYNGEE. V lost 1 base to trimming and J lost 6 bases, with 7 bases between them. CDR3 nucleotide sequence: TGTGCCAGCAGCGTAAACAGGGATGGCTACACCTTC. As protein: CASSVNRDGYTF.

Of note for this clone: The junction differs from germline at one of its ends, possibly a read error. The chain joins TRBV19 to TRBJ1-1; D is unclear. Germline V lookup: CDR1 LNHDA, CDR2 SQIVND (reference sequence). The CDR3 extends over 14 amino acids. CDR3 DNA: TGTGCCAGTACGGGTAGGGAAAATATCGTGCTAGCATCGTTT. This encodes CASTGRENIVLASF.

The chain uses TRBV9 and TRBJ2-5; TRBD1 might be the D (6 bases). V was trimmed by 2 bases and J by 1 base, leaving 12 bases between them. The V gene's germline CDR1 is SGDLS and CDR2 YYNGEE. The CDR3 runs 15 residues. CDR3: CASSVTGNFQETQYF. The CDR3 nucleotides are TGTGCCAGCAGCGTTACAGGGAACTTCCAAGAGACCCAGTACTTC.

A note on this clone: A read error may produce the germline difference seen at one junction end. The chain recombines TRBV11-3 with TRBJ1-5; D is ambiguous. CDR1 is SGHNT, CDR2 YENEEA, per germline. The CDR3 runs 13 residues. As DNA, the CDR3 is TGTGCCAGCAGCTTAGTCAGACTCCGTAACCTGCGTTTT. Amino acid sequence: CASSLVRLRNLRF.

The rearrangement links TRBV5-8 to TRBJ1-3; 7 nucleotides align to TRBD1. The CDR3 loop spans 16 amino acids. V was clipped by 1 base and J by 1 base; unmatched bases: 5. The germline V gene encodes CDR1 SGHTS and CDR2 YDEGEE. For the CDR3, the DNA is TGTGCCAGCAGCTTGACAGGGGCGAGTTCTGGAAACACCATATATTTT. Translating it yields CASSLTGASSGNTIYF.

The rearrangement joins TRBV30 to TRBJ2-3, with 7 bases aligning to TRBD2. CDR1 and CDR2 from the germline V gene are GTSNPN and SVGIG (reference sequence). V dropped 0 bases and J dropped 6; count of bases not matched to a gene: 6. This CDR3 is 14 amino acids long. The DNA of the CDR3 is TGTGCCTGGAGTGTACCGGGGGGAGTGGATACGCAGTATTTT. Amino acids: CAWSVPGGVDTQYF. The variable domain in full, with the rest retrieved from reference TRBV30 and TRBJ2-3, is SQTIHQWPATLVQPVGSPLSLECTVEGTSNPNLYWYRQAAGRGLQLLFYSVGIGQISSEVPQNLSASRPQDRQFILSSKKLLLSDSGFYLCAWSVPGGVDTQYFGPGTRLTVL.

V usage is TRBV7-9 and J usage is TRBJ1-1; 9 bases fit TRBD1. The CDR3 loop spans 16 amino acids. Germline V gives CDR1 SEHNR, CDR2 FQNEAQ (reference sequence). The ends lost 8 bases at V and 1 base at J; junction bases unmatched: 11. The CDR3 loop is CASVDRGALKNTEAFF. CDR3 nucleotide sequence: TGTGCCAGCGTGGACAGGGGTGCTCTCAAGAACACTGAAGCTTTCTTT.

The rearrangement uses TRBV5-1 and TRBJ1-6, with 7 bases that match TRBD1. Germline assignment: CDR1 SGHRS and CDR2 YFSETQ. V trimming: 0 bases; J trimming: 8 bases; junction bases outside the gene matches: 2. CDR3 size: 14 residues. CDR3 loop: CASSLGQGDSPLHF. CDR3 bases: TGCGCCAGCAGCTTGGGACAGGGAGATTCACCCCTCCACTTT.

This clone occurred once. The chain couples TRBV6-6 to TRBJ1-3; 9 bases fit TRBD1. Germline CDR1 MNHNY, CDR2 SVGAGI (reference sequence). Trimming removed 6 bases from V and 4 bases from J; junction bases left unmatched: 10. The CDR3 spans 16 residues. The CDR3 loop reads CASRQQGANLGNTIYF. CDR3 nucleotide sequence: TGTGCCAGCAGGCAACAGGGGGCGAATTTAGGAAACACCATATATTTT.

The chain employs TRBV18 and TRBJ2-5; 8 bases agree with TRBD2. Trimming at V came to 3 bases and at J to 2 bases, leaving 5 bases not matched to a gene. This CDR3 is built from 15 residues. CDR1 is KGHSH, CDR2 LQKENI, per germline. CDR3 sequence: CASSPMSGGQETQYF. In nucleotides, the CDR3 is TGTGCCAGCTCACCTATGTCGGGGGGGCAAGAGACCCAGTACTTC.

The V gene is TRBV28, the J gene TRBJ1-4; D may be TRBD1 (6 bases). Germline assignment: CDR1 MDHEN and CDR2 SYDVKM. The length of the CDR3 is 15 residues. The V end was cut by 8 bases, the J end by 0 bases, with 13 bases between. CDR3 sequence reads: CASATGGATNEKLFF. The CDR3 nucleotides are TGTGCCAGCGCCACGGGGGGCGCAACTAATGAAAAACTGTTTTTT.

The V gene is TRBV18, the J gene TRBJ1-2; 7 nucleotides line up with TRBD1. Germline values: CDR1 KGHSH, CDR2 LQKENI. The CDR3 is 14 residues long. V lost 0 bases and J lost 2; bases outside the gene matches: 0. CDR3 in DNA: TGTGCCAGCTCACCACCCAGGGGGAACTATGGCTACACCTTC. Amino acid sequence: CASSPPRGNYGYTF.